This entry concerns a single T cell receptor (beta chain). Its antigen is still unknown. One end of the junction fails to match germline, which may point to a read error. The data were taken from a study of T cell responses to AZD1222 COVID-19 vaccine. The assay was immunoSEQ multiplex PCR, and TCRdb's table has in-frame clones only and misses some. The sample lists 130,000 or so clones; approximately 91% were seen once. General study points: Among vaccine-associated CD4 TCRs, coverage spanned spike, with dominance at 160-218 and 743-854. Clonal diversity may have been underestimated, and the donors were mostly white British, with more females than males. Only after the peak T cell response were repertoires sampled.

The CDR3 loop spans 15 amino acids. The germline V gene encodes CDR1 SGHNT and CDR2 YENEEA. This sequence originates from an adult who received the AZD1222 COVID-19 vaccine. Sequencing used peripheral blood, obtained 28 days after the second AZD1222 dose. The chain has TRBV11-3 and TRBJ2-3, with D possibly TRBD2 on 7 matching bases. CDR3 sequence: CASSLGGHSTDMQYF. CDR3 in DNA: TGTGCCAGCAGCTTGGGGGGGCACAGCACAGATATGCAGTATTTT.